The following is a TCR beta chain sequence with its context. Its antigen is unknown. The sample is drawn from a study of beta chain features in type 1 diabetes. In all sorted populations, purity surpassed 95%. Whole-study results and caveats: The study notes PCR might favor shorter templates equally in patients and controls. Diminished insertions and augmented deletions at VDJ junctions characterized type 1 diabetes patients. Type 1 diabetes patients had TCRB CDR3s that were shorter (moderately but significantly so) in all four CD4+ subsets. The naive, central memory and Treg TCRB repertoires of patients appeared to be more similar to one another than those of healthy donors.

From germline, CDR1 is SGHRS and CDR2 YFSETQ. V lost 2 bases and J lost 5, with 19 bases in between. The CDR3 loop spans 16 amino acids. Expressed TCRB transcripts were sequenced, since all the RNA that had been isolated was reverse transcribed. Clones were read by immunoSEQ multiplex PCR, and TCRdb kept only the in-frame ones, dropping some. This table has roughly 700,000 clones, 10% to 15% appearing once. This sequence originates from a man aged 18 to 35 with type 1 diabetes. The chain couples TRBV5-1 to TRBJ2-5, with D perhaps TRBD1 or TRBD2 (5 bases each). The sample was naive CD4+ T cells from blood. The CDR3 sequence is CASSLARDGPWETQYF. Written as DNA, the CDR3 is TGCGCCAGCAGCTTAGCCCGGGACGGTCCTTGGGAGACCCAGTACTTC.